This entry features one T cell receptor (beta chain) sequence. The data originate from a study of identical twins' blood T cells. Six healthy women, forming three identical twin pairs, donated samples. The CDR3 is made up of 13 amino acids. V gave up 5 bases and J gave up 5 bases, with 16 bases separating them. CDR1 and CDR2 (germline): DFQATT, SNEGSKA (reference sequence). Each TCR cDNA library carried sample-specific barcodes on both ends. TCRdb analysed the 5' RACE reads with MiXCR anew, one entry per CDR3 protein. The sample comprises fewer than 450,000 distinct CDR3 sequences, 25% to 35% of which are singletons, and 6% to 7% rests with the top ten.

The chain links TRBV20-1 to TRBJ2-7; perhaps TRBD2 as D (6 bases). The source is a woman aged 18-49 years in good health. Sequenced material: PBMCs. CDR3 DNA sequence: TGCAGTGCTTATGGACGGGAGCCACACGAGCAGTACTTC. As protein: CSAYGREPHEQYF.